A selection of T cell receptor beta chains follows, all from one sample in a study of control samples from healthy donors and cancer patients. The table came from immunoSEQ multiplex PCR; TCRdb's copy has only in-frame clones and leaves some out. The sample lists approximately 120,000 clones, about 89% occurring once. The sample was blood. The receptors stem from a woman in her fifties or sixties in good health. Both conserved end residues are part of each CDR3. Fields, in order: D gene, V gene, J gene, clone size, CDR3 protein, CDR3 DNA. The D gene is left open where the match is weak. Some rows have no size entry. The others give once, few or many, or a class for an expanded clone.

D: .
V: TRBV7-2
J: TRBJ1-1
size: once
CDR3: CASSLNSYTEAFF
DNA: TGTGCCAGCAGCTTAAACAGTTACACTGAAGCTTTCTTT

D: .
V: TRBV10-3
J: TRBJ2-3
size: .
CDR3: CAISEVLPTGSKLDTQYF
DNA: TGTGCCATCAGTGAAGTTCTCCCGACAGGCTCAAAACTAGATACGCAGTATTTT

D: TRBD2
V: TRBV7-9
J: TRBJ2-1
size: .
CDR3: CASSNGGRGPPYNEQFF
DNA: TGTGCCAGCAGCAACGGGGGGAGGGGACCACCCTACAATGAGCAGTTCTTC

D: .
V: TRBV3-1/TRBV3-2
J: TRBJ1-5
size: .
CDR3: CASSQDWRGGQPQHF
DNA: TGTGCCAGCAGCCAAGATTGGAGGGGGGGTCAGCCCCAGCATTTT

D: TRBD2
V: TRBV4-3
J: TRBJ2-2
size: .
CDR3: CASSQDRASGIFNTGELFF
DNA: TGCGCCAGCAGCCAAGATCGAGCTAGCGGGATTTTCAACACCGGGGAGCTGTTTTTT

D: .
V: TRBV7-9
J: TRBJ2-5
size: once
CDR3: CASSSSLGARETQYF
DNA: TGTGCCAGCAGCTCCTCATTGGGAGCTCGGGAGACCCAGTACTTC

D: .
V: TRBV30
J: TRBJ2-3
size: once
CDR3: CAWSSIGISTDTQYF
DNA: TGTGCCTGGAGTTCTATCGGGATAAGCACAGATACGCAGTATTTT

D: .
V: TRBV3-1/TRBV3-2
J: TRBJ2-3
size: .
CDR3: CASSQGVLGTDTQYF
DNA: TGTGCCAGCAGCCAAGGGGTCCTAGGCACAGATACGCAGTATTTT

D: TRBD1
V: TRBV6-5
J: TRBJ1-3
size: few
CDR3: CASSWDRAYGNTIYF
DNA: TGTGCCAGCAGTTGGGACAGGGCATATGGAAACACCATATATTTT

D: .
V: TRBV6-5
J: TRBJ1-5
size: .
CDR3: CASKKTLAQPQHF
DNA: TGTGCCAGCAAAAAAACTCTAGCACAGCCCCAGCATTTT

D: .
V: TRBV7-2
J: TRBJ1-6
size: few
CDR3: CASSLLAGDSPLHF
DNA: TGTGCCAGCAGCTTACTGGCAGGGGATTCACCCCTCCACTTT

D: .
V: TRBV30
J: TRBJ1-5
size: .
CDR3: CAWSTGGTPPQHF
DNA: TGTGCCTGGAGTACCGGGGGGACTCCGCCCCAGCATTTT

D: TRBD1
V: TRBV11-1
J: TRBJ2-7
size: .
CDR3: CASSYWTGNYEQYF
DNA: TGTGCCAGCAGCTACTGGACAGGAAACTACGAGCAGTACTTC

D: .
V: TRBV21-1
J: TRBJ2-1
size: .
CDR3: CASSKSWGTTEHNEQFF
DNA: TGTGCCAGCAGCAAAAGCTGGGGGACTACAGAACACAATGAGCAGTTCTTC

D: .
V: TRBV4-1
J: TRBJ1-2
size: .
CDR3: CASSQARGPRDGYTF
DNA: TGCGCCAGCAGCCAAGCCCGCGGGCCAAGGGATGGCTACACCTTC

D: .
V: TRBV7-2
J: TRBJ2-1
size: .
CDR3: CASSLVVGAAEQFF
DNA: TGTGCCAGCAGCTTAGTGGTCGGGGCTGCTGAGCAGTTCTTC

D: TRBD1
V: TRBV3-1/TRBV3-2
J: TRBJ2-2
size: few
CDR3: CASSQNQGVLRELFF
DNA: TGTGCCAGCAGCCAAAATCAGGGGGTGTTACGGGAGCTGTTTTTT

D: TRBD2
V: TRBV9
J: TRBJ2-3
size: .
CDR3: CASSVGSGSADTQYF
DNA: TGTGCCAGCAGCGTGGGTAGCGGGAGTGCAGATACGCAGTATTTT

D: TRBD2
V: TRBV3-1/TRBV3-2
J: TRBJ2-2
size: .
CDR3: CASSPKERGAHGELFF
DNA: TGTGCCAGCAGCCCCAAGGAGCGGGGGGCCCACGGGGAGCTGTTTTTT

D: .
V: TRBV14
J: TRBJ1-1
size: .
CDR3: CASSQDGTWGAEAFF
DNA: TGTGCCAGCAGCCAAGACGGGACGTGGGGAGCTGAAGCTTTCTTT

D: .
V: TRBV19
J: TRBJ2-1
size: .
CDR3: CASSIGLRESSSYNEQFF
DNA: TGTGCCAGTAGTATTGGGCTTAGGGAATCAAGCTCCTACAATGAGCAGTTCTTC

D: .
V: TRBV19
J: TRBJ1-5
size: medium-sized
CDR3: CASSALNQPQHF
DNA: TGTGCCAGTAGTGCGTTAAATCAGCCCCAGCATTTT

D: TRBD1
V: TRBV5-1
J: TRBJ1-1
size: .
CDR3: CASSFPGQGGQAFF
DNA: TGCGCCAGCAGCTTTCCGGGACAGGGGGGTCAGGCTTTCTTT

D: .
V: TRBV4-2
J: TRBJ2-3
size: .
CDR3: CASGGGLTDTQYF
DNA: TGTGCCAGCGGGGGGGGCCTCACAGATACGCAGTATTTT

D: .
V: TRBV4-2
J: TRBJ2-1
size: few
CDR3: CASSFSGDEQFF
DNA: TGTGCCAGCAGCTTCTCTGGGGACGAGCAGTTCTTC

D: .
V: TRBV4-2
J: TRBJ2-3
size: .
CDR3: CASSQGRQGTYTQYF
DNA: TGTGCCAGCAGCCAGGGCCGCCAGGGCACCTATACGCAGTATTTT

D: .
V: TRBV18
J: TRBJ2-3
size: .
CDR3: CASSLGQPSSTDTQYF
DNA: TGTGCCAGCTCACTTGGACAGCCTTCTAGCACAGATACGCAGTATTTT

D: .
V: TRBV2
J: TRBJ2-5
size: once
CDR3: CASNLNLETKETQYF
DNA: TGTGCCAGCAATCTTAACCTAGAAACGAAAGAGACCCAGTACTTC

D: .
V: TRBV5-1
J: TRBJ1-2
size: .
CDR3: CASSLEQTYYGYTF
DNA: TGCGCCAGCAGCTTGGAACAGACCTACTATGGCTACACCTTC

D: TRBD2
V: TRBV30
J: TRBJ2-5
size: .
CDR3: CAWSVPPGLAGPWRTQYF
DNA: TGTGCCTGGAGTGTACCTCCGGGACTAGCGGGCCCTTGGCGGACCCAGTACTTC

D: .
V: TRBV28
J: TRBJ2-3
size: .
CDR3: CASAGAGRVVDTQYF
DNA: TGTGCCAGCGCCGGGGCAGGGCGTGTAGTGGATACGCAGTATTTT

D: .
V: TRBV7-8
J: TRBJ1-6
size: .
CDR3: CASSLTQGQGSSPLHF
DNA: TGTGCCAGCAGCTTGACACAGGGCCAAGGCAGTTCACCCCTCCACTTT